These T cell receptor beta chains were read from a single sample in a study of blood T cell repertoires in COVID-19. Only in-frame clones appear in the TCRdb table, and some are missing; sequencing was by immunoSEQ multiplex PCR. The table shows 25,000 to 30,000 clones, with about 91% occurring only once. Sequencing was carried out using peripheral blood. All receptors derive from a human donor with acute or convalescent COVID-19. The donor label of this sample is uncertain. CDR3s include the opening cysteine and the closing phenylalanine or tryptophan. The order of the fields is D gene, CDR3 length, J gene, V gene, clone size, CDR3 protein, CDR3 DNA. A D gene is named only where the DNA matches it firmly. Size is stated for part of the rows, as once, few or many counts, or as a class when the clone is expanded.

D: TRBD1
length: 15
J: TRBJ1-1
V: TRBV28
size: .
CDR3: CASRTSWTGTAEAFF
DNA: TGTGCCAGCAGGACATCCTGGACAGGGACGGCTGAAGCTTTCTTT

D: .
length: 13
J: TRBJ2-2
V: TRBV18
size: .
CDR3: CASSPAAAGELFF
DNA: TGTGCCAGCTCACCGGCGGCGGCCGGGGAGCTGTTTTTT

D: .
length: 15
J: TRBJ2-7
V: TRBV4-2
size: .
CDR3: CASSQVRDSVYEQYF
DNA: TGTGCCAGCAGCCAAGTGAGGGACTCGGTCTACGAGCAGTACTTC

D: TRBD1
length: 16
J: TRBJ1-5
V: TRBV7-2
size: .
CDR3: CASSSGQGSWNQPQHF
DNA: TGTGCCAGCAGCTCGGGACAGGGAAGTTGGAATCAGCCCCAGCATTTT

D: .
length: 15
J: TRBJ2-2
V: TRBV4-1
size: .
CDR3: CASGEVTRNTGELFF
DNA: TGCGCCAGCGGAGAGGTGACTAGAAACACCGGGGAGCTGTTTTTT

D: .
length: 13
J: TRBJ2-2
V: TRBV6-5
size: .
CDR3: CASTRSGTGELFF
DNA: TGTGCCAGCACCCGATCGGGCACCGGGGAGCTGTTTTTT

D: .
length: 13
J: TRBJ1-1
V: TRBV2
size: .
CDR3: CASLWTTNTEAFF
DNA: TGTGCCAGCCTATGGACTACGAACACTGAAGCTTTCTTT

D: .
length: 16
J: TRBJ1-2
V: TRBV19
size: once
CDR3: CASSILSPTGNDGYTF
DNA: TGTGCCAGTAGTATACTCTCTCCTACAGGGAACGATGGCTACACCTTC

D: .
length: 12
J: TRBJ2-3
V: TRBV6-5
size: once
CDR3: CASSLSLVVQYF
DNA: TGTGCCAGCAGTTTAAGCCTAGTAGTGCAGTATTTT

D: TRBD1
length: 15
J: TRBJ1-1
V: TRBV11-1
size: .
CDR3: CASSLRVQGAGSAFF
DNA: TGTGCCAGCAGCTTAAGGGTCCAGGGGGCAGGTTCAGCTTTCTTT

D: .
length: 15
J: TRBJ1-4
V: TRBV15
size: .
CDR3: CATSRAGDRNEKLFF
DNA: TGTGCCACCAGCAGAGCGGGGGACCGTAATGAAAAACTGTTTTTT

D: .
length: 14
J: TRBJ2-3
V: TRBV27
size: .
CDR3: CASSGIAFSDTQYF
DNA: TGTGCCAGCAGTGGTATAGCCTTCTCAGATACGCAGTATTTT

D: .
length: 14
J: TRBJ1-1
V: TRBV9
size: once
CDR3: CASSERGSRTEAFF
DNA: TGTGCCAGCAGTGAGAGGGGGTCGCGCACTGAAGCTTTCTTT

D: .
length: 15
J: TRBJ1-5
V: TRBV18
size: .
CDR3: CASSPVEVGNQPQHF
DNA: TGTGCCAGCTCACCGGTAGAAGTGGGCAATCAGCCCCAGCATTTT

D: TRBD1
length: 14
J: TRBJ2-7
V: TRBV2
size: few
CDR3: CASRTRGHTYEQYF
DNA: TGTGCCAGCAGGACAAGGGGGCACACCTACGAGCAGTACTTC

D: .
length: 14
J: TRBJ1-5
V: TRBV6-5
size: .
CDR3: CASSSGQFNQPQHF
DNA: TGTGCCAGCAGTTCAGGGCAGTTCAATCAGCCCCAGCATTTT

D: TRBD2
length: 12
J: TRBJ2-7
V: TRBV28
size: .
CDR3: CASSLRLAGSHF
DNA: TGTGCCAGCAGTCTCCGACTAGCGGGGAGCCACTTC

D: TRBD1
length: 15
J: TRBJ2-1
V: TRBV7-2
size: .
CDR3: CASSPRDRAHREQFF
DNA: TGTGCCAGCAGCCCCCGGGACAGGGCCCATCGTGAGCAGTTCTTC

D: .
length: 13
J: TRBJ1-1
V: TRBV3-1/TRBV3-2
size: .
CDR3: CASSQSRAGEAFF
DNA: TGTGCCAGCAGCCAATCACGTGCGGGTGAAGCTTTCTTT

D: .
length: 15
J: TRBJ2-1
V: TRBV2
size: .
CDR3: CASRDVPAGYNEQFF
DNA: TGTGCCAGCAGGGATGTCCCGGCGGGTTACAATGAGCAGTTCTTC

D: TRBD1
length: 14
J: TRBJ1-1
V: TRBV11-1
size: .
CDR3: CASSLGTGRTEAFF
DNA: TGTGCCAGCAGCTTGGGGACAGGGAGGACTGAAGCTTTCTTT

D: TRBD1
length: 15
J: TRBJ2-1
V: TRBV7-2
size: .
CDR3: CASSLEGQGYNEQFF
DNA: TGTGCCAGCAGCTTAGAGGGACAGGGTTATAATGAGCAGTTCTTC

D: .
length: 14
J: TRBJ2-1
V: TRBV5-4
size: .
CDR3: CASSLVVSRGEQFF
DNA: TGTGCCAGCAGCTTGGTGGTCAGTCGGGGTGAGCAGTTCTTC

D: .
length: 15
J: TRBJ2-1
V: TRBV4-3
size: once
CDR3: CASSLAGTSYNEQFF
DNA: TGCGCCAGCAGCCTCGCAGGTACCTCCTACAATGAGCAGTTCTTC

D: TRBD1
length: 14
J: TRBJ1-6
V: TRBV11-2
size: few
CDR3: CASSLRTGVSPLHF
DNA: TGTGCCAGCAGCTTACGGACAGGGGTCTCACCCCTCCACTTT

D: TRBD2
length: 13
J: TRBJ2-7
V: TRBV10-3
size: .
CDR3: CAIAASGSYEQYF
DNA: TGTGCCATCGCGGCTAGCGGGAGCTACGAGCAGTACTTC

D: TRBD2
length: 15
J: TRBJ2-1
V: TRBV2
size: .
CDR3: CASSATSGLDNEQFF
DNA: TGTGCCAGCAGTGCCACTAGCGGGTTAGACAATGAGCAGTTCTTC

D: TRBD1
length: 14
J: TRBJ2-5
V: TRBV2
size: once
CDR3: CASLGTGEGGTQYF
DNA: TGTGCCAGCCTAGGGACAGGGGAAGGCGGGACCCAGTACTTC

D: .
length: 13
J: TRBJ2-7
V: TRBV6-2/TRBV6-3
size: .
CDR3: CASSYGGFGEQYF
DNA: TGTGCCAGCAGTTACGGCGGGTTCGGCGAGCAGTACTTC

D: TRBD2
length: 18
J: TRBJ2-1
V: TRBV11-3
size: .
CDR3: CAESARPGGLARYNEQFF
DNA: TGTGCCGAGAGCGCCCGGCCTGGGGGACTAGCGAGATACAATGAGCAGTTCTTC

D: TRBD1
length: 15
J: TRBJ2-7
V: TRBV18
size: few
CDR3: CASSLGQGRTYEQYF
DNA: TGTGCCAGCTCACTTGGACAGGGACGGACCTACGAGCAGTACTTC

D: .
length: 14
J: TRBJ2-4
V: TRBV2
size: .
CDR3: CASSEASAKNIQYF
DNA: TGTGCCAGCAGTGAAGCCTCCGCCAAAAACATTCAGTACTTC

D: TRBD1
length: 14
J: TRBJ2-4
V: TRBV7-2
size: .
CDR3: CASSSTDRVNIQYF
DNA: TGTGCCAGCAGCTCTACCGACAGGGTAAACATTCAGTACTTC

D: TRBD1
length: 14
J: TRBJ1-5
V: TRBV19
size: .
CDR3: CASSTQGATQPQHF
DNA: TGTGCCAGTAGTACCCAGGGGGCTACTCAGCCCCAGCATTTT

D: .
length: 15
J: TRBJ1-3
V: TRBV6-5
size: .
CDR3: CASTPYGSSGNTIYF
DNA: TGTGCCAGCACACCTTATGGGAGCTCTGGAAACACCATATATTTT

D: .
length: 22
J: TRBJ2-2
V: TRBV12-5
size: .
CDR3: CASGLARTQYIKGEPNTGELFF
DNA: TGTGCTAGTGGTTTGGCTCGGACTCAATATATCAAGGGGGAGCCGAACACCGGGGAGCTGTTTTTT

D: TRBD2
length: 16
J: TRBJ2-5
V: TRBV3-1/TRBV3-2
size: .
CDR3: CASSQGTSGPRGTQYF
DNA: TGTGCCAGCAGCCAGGGGACTAGCGGGCCCCGGGGGACCCAGTACTTC